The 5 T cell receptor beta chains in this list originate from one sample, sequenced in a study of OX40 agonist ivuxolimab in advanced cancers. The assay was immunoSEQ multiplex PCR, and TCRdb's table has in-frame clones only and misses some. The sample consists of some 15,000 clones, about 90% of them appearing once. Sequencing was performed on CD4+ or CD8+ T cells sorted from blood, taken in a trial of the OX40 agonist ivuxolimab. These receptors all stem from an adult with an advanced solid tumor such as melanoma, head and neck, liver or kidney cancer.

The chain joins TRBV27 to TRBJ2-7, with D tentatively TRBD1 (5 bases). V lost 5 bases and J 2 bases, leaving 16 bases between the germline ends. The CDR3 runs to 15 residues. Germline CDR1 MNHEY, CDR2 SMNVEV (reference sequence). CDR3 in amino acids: CASSLLTDPTYEQYF. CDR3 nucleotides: TGTGCCAGCAGTCTACTGACAGACCCTACCTACGAGCAGTACTTC.

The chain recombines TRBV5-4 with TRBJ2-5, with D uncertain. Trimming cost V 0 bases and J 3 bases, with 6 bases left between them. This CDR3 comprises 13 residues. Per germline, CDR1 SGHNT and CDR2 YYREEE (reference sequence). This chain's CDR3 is CASSLDGEETQYF. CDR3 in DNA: TGTGCCAGCAGCTTGGATGGGGAAGAGACCCAGTACTTC.

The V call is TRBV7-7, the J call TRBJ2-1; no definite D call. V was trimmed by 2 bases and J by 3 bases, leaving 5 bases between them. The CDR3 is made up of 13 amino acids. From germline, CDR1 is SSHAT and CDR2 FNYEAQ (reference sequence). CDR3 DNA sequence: TGTGCCAGCAGCTTAAGCCGCTACAATGAGCAGTTCTTC. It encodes CASSLSRYNEQFF.

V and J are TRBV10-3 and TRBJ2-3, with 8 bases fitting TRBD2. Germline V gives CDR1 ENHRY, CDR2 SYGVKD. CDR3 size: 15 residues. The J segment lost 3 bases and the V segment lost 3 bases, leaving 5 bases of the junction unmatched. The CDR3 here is CAISELADLTDTQYF. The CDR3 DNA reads TGTGCCATCAGTGAACTAGCGGACTTGACAGATACGCAGTATTTT.

CDR3 loop: CASSYYQGSDQPQHF. DNA of the CDR3: TGTGCCAGCAGTTACTACCAGGGGTCCGATCAGCCCCAGCATTTT. The J gene is TRBJ1-5, the V gene TRBV6-5, with a weak D call TRBD1 (6 bases). CDR1 MNHEY and CDR2 SVGAGI come from the germline V gene. The CDR3 is 15 residues long. V dropped 1 base and J dropped 5 bases, with 12 bases sitting between them.